Listed below are T cell receptor beta chains from one sample, sequenced in a study of metastatic and nonmetastatic thyroid tumors. TCRdb ran MiXCR on the PCR reads. The sample has about 69,000 clones, approximately 15% seen once. Sample: blood. These receptor sequences come from a male donor with papillary thyroid cancer or a benign thyroid nodule (not recorded which). Some clones in this sample may be carry-over from other donors' samples. CDR3s include the opening cysteine and the closing phenylalanine or tryptophan. The D gene is left open where the match is weak. Clone size is stated in some rows and not others, as once, few, many or a class when expanded.

TRBV6-1	TRBJ1-3	few	NA	CASNRAGSGNTIYF	TGTGCCAGCAATCGGGCGGGCTCTGGAAACACCATATATTTT
TRBV3-1	TRBJ2-3	many	NA	CASSSASGGTDTQYF	TGTGCCAGCAGCAGCGCGAGCGGTGGTACAGATACGCAGTATTTT
TRBV27	TRBJ2-2	many	NA	CASSLLDRNTGELFF	TGTGCCAGCAGTTTACTGGACAGGAACACCGGGGAGCTGTTTTTT
TRBV20-1	TRBJ2-1	NA	NA	CSASQAVYNEQFF	TGCAGTGCTAGTCAAGCGGTATATAATGAGCAGTTCTTC
TRBV19	TRBJ2-6	many	NA	CASSIGVSYSGANVLTF	TGTGCCAGTAGTATTGGCGTCAGTTACTCTGGGGCCAACGTCCTGACTTTC
TRBV25-1	TRBJ2-1	many	TRBD2	CASRASGLSNEQFF	TGTGCCAGCAGGGCTAGCGGATTATCCAATGAGCAGTTCTTC
TRBV5-1	TRBJ2-1	NA	NA	CASSFTVSGHNEQFF	TGCGCCAGCAGCTTTACGGTATCGGGACACAATGAGCAGTTCTTC
TRBV2	TRBJ1-5	many	NA	CASSREGNQPQHF	TGTGCCAGCAGCAGGGAAGGGAATCAGCCCCAGCATTTT
TRBV20-1	TRBJ2-1	NA	NA	CSARGYNEQFF	TGCAGTGCTAGAGGCTACAATGAGCAGTTCTTC
TRBV18	TRBJ2-2	many	TRBD1	CASSPAQGKTGELFF	TGTGCCAGCTCACCTGCACAGGGGAAGACCGGGGAGCTGTTTTTT
TRBV5-1	TRBJ2-7	NA	NA	CASSLALWSGEQYF	TGCGCCAGCAGCCTGGCGTTGTGGTCGGGCGAGCAGTACTTC
TRBV24-1	TRBJ1-5	many	NA	CATSENGGTYSNQPQHF	TGTGCCACCAGTGAGAATGGCGGAACTTATAGCAATCAGCCCCAGCATTTT
TRBV5-5	TRBJ2-7	many	TRBD1	CASSRDSSHYEQYF	TGTGCCAGCAGCAGGGACAGCTCCCACTACGAGCAGTACTTC
TRBV9	TRBJ1-2	many	NA	CASSVAGLGFYGYTF	TGTGCCAGCAGCGTAGCCGGGTTAGGGTTTTATGGCTACACCTTC
TRBV7-9	TRBJ1-1	many	NA	CASSWGTSGTEEAFF	TGTGCCAGCAGCTGGGGGACTTCCGGAACCGAGGAAGCTTTCTTT
TRBV19	TRBJ2-1	many	NA	CASSIKGGSSYNEQFF	TGTGCCAGTAGTATAAAAGGGGGGAGCTCCTACAATGAGCAGTTCTTC